The 8 T cell receptor beta chains presented below share a single source sample, sequenced in a study of vaccination and CD4 T cells after COVID-19. Treatment here: approximately nine-day PBMC culture with coronavirus spike peptide pools or control peptides (ViraFEST assay). For these TCRs, the target antigens are not known. Cultured CD4+ T cell DNA was sequenced using the Oncomine TCR Beta short-read assay. TCRdb used MiXCR to reprocess the PCR reads, holding one entry per CDR3 protein. The data show around 20,000 distinct CDR3 sequences, approximately 46% seen once. Sequencing used CD4+ T cells from blood, cultured in vitro, obtained before SARS-CoV-2 vaccination. These receptors all come from a human donor who had recovered from COVID-19.

J is TRBJ1-2 and V is TRBV4-3; no definite D call. Between the trimmed V and J ends, which lost 0 bases and 7 bases, there was a span of 15 bases. The V gene's germline CDR1 is LGHNA and CDR2 YSLEER. The CDR3 has 15 amino acids. The CDR3 nucleotides are TGCGCCAGCAGCCAAGAAGATCCAACCCCCTCTGGCTACACCTTC. Translating it yields CASSQEDPTPSGYTF.

For this clonotype: One end of the junction fails to match germline, which may point to a read error. The V call is TRBV28, the J call TRBJ2-1, with TRBD2 matching over 13 bases. Germline V gives CDR1 MDHEN, CDR2 SYDVKM. This CDR3 region has 12 residues. The DNA for the CDR3 is TGTGCCAGCAGCCTACTAGCGGGAGGGCCCTCGTTC. This codes for CASSLLAGGPSF.

The chain joins TRBV5-6 to TRBJ1-2, with D perhaps matching TRBD1 (6 bases). Per germline, CDR1 SGHDT and CDR2 YYEEEE. The ends were cut back, 3 bases at V and 0 bases at J, with 15 bases in the middle. This CDR3 has 16 amino acids. The CDR3 region is CASSWGFGGTNYGYTF. For the CDR3, the DNA is TGTGCCAGCAGCTGGGGATTCGGGGGCACTAACTATGGCTACACCTTC.

The V and J genes are TRBV20-1 and TRBJ2-7; 13 positions match TRBD2. Germline lookup yields CDR1 DFQATT and CDR2 SNEGSKA (reference sequence). The V and J ends lost 6 bases and 5 bases, in that order; junction bases with no gene match: 7. This CDR3 is 14 amino acids long. The CDR3 here is CSATGLAGSNEQYF. The CDR3 DNA follows: TGCAGTGCAACGGGACTAGCGGGAAGCAACGAGCAGTACTTC.

The chain recombines TRBV19 with TRBJ1-1; D is undetermined. The CDR3 sequence is 14 residues long. Looked up from germline, CDR1 is LNHDA and CDR2 is SQIVND (reference sequence). Trimming took off 3 bases at V and 1 base at J, with 9 bases between the two ends. CDR3 in amino acids: CASSMQSTNTEAFF. The DNA of the CDR3 is TGTGCCAGTAGTATGCAGAGCACGAACACTGAAGCTTTCTTT.

The rearrangement links TRBV6-2 or TRBV6-3 to TRBJ2-7; the match to TRBD1 covers 7 bases. Germline CDR1 is MNHEY and CDR2 is SVGEGT. V trimming: 4 bases; J trimming: 0 bases; junction bases outside the gene matches: 3. The CDR3 extends over 14 amino acids. The CDR3: CASSSRQGSYEQYF. The CDR3 nucleotides read TGTGCCAGCAGTTCTCGACAGGGCTCCTACGAGCAGTACTTC.

This clonotype was detected only a few times. The chain joins TRBV15 to TRBJ1-5; D call uncertain. The CDR3 contains 16 residues. V lost 8 bases and J lost 2, with 19 bases in between. Germline V CDR1 and CDR2: LNHNV, YYDKDF (reference sequence). This CDR3 is CATALIAGFGNQPQHF. Here the CDR3 DNA reads TGTGCCACCGCACTTATTGCGGGGTTCGGCAATCAGCCCCAGCATTTT. The full variable domain, completed using reference TRBV15 and TRBJ1-5, is DAMVIQNPRYQVTQFGKPVTLSCSQTLNHNVMYWYQQKSSQAPKLLFHYYDKDFNNEADTPDNFQSRRPNTSFCFLDIRSPGLGDTAMYLCATALIAGFGNQPQHFGDGTRLSIL.

V usage is TRBV9 and J usage is TRBJ2-7; possibly TRBD1 for D (5 bases). The CDR3 covers 15 residues. V lost 1 base, J lost 0 bases, and 11 bases lay in between. Germline V lookup: CDR1 SGDLS, CDR2 YYNGEE. The CDR3 loop is CASSVTGTYSYEQYF. For the CDR3, the DNA is TGTGCCAGCAGCGTAACAGGTACCTACTCCTACGAGCAGTACTTC. Full variable domain (rest looked up from reference TRBV9 and TRBJ2-7): DSGVTQTPKHLITATGQRVTLRCSPRSGDLSVYWYQQSLDQGLQFLIQYYNGEERAKGNILERFSAQQFPDLHSELNLSSLELGDSALYFCASSVTGTYSYEQYFGPGTRLTVT.